The 28 T cell receptor beta chains presented below share a single source sample, sequenced in a study of T-cell reconstitution after alpha-beta-depleted transplantation in children. Using unique molecular identifiers, the investigators prepared the TCRbeta library. TCRdb passed the PCR reads through MiXCR, listing each CDR3 protein once. This table has a few hundred thousand distinct CDR3 sequences, more than 7.5% appearing once. The material sequenced was PBMCs from the stem cell graft donor, taken from the stem cell graft. These receptor sequences come from a human donor who donated a stem cell graft to a child with SCID.

Ten or more counts support this clonotype. The V call is TRBV7-3, the J call TRBJ2-5; D tentatively reads TRBD1 or TRBD2 (5 bases each). The length of the CDR3 is 14 residues. Trimming removed 9 bases at V and 3 bases at J, with 17 bases between. Germline V gene sequence: CDR1 SGHTA, CDR2 FQGTGA. CDR3 in DNA: TGTGCCAGTTCCCCTTCGGGGCAGGAAGAGACCCAGTACTTC. Amino acid sequence: CASSPSGQEETQYF.

About this clonotype: Its ends do not fully match the called genes, so a read error is possible. The rearrangement joins TRBV7-2 to TRBJ1-3; no reliable D call. The CDR3 contains 14 residues. Germline lookup yields CDR1 SGHTA and CDR2 FQGNSA. This chain's CDR3 is CASCLVAQGNTIYF. For the CDR3, the DNA is TGTGCCAGCTGCTTAGTTGCACAGGGAAACACCATATATTTT.

This clonotype was picked up many times. The rearrangement uses TRBV6-5 and TRBJ2-7; D possibly matches TRBD1 or TRBD2 (5 bases each). In germline, CDR1 is MNHEY, CDR2 SVGAGI. This CDR3 spans 14 amino acids. V gave up 2 bases and J gave up 4 bases, with 12 bases separating them. The CDR3 sequence: CASSYGTPEYEQYF. CDR3 in DNA: TGTGCCAGCAGTTACGGGACCCCTGAATACGAGCAGTACTTC.

This clonotype was observed many times. The chain couples TRBV2 to TRBJ2-3; no clear D gene. The ends were cut back, 3 bases at V and 4 bases at J, with 8 bases in the middle. CDR1 and CDR2 (germline): SNHLY, FYNNEI. This CDR3 is built from 13 residues. CDR3 nucleotide sequence: TGTGCCAGCAGTGACCTAGTCCCAGATACGCAGTATTTT. This gives the protein CASSDLVPDTQYF.

The rearrangement links TRBV2 to TRBJ2-3, with 7 bases lining up with TRBD1. CDR1 and CDR2 from the germline V gene are SNHLY and FYNNEI. J lost 11 bases, V lost 3 bases, and 14 bases had no gene match. This CDR3 spans 15 amino acids. CDR3 in DNA: TGTGCCAGCAGTGACCGGGACAGTCCAAATACGAGGCAGTATTTT. It specifies CASSDRDSPNTRQYF.

Regarding this clonotype: The junction shows a germline mismatch at one end, possibly a read error. The chain couples TRBV10-3 to TRBJ2-1; D not resolved. Germline-derived CDR1 and CDR2 are ENHRY and SYGVKD. The CDR3 loop spans 14 amino acids. The CDR3 nucleotides read TGTACCATCGGTGCAGTCAGCGACTACAATGAGCAGTTCTTC. Translation: CTIGAVSDYNEQFF.

A few counts support this clonotype. This chain uses TRBV6-1 with TRBJ2-3; TRBD1 might be the D (5 bases). CDR3 length: 13 amino acids. With 4 bases removed from V and 9 bases from J, the gap between germline ends came to 14 bases. Germline-derived CDR1 and CDR2 are MNHNS and SASEGT. DNA of the CDR3: TGTGCCAGCAGTGGGCCAGGGATTATGACGCAGTATTTT. It specifies CASSGPGIMTQYF.

This rearrangement joins TRBV29-1 to TRBJ2-7; D perhaps matches TRBD1 (6 bases). Germline V CDR1 and CDR2: SQVTM, ANQGSEA. The CDR3 contains 13 residues. The V and J ends lost 7 bases and 2 bases respectively, with 15 bases between them. This CDR3 reads CSAIQGSAYEQYF. DNA of the CDR3: TGCAGCGCTATACAGGGAAGCGCCTACGAGCAGTACTTC.

This clonotype has only one observation. The chain carries TRBV19 and TRBJ1-1; tentative D call: TRBD1 (6 bases). With 5 bases removed from V and 8 bases from J, the gap between germline ends came to 18 bases. Germline V CDR1 and CDR2: LNHDA, SQIVND (reference sequence). The CDR3 contains 14 residues. The CDR3 sequence: CASSQQGFDGEAFF. The CDR3 DNA is TGTGCCAGTAGTCAACAGGGATTCGATGGGGAAGCTTTCTTT.

Many counts were recorded for this clonotype. The V gene is TRBV3-1, the J gene TRBJ2-3; possible D gene TRBD2, 6 bases. The CDR3 contains 15 residues. The V end lost 4 bases, the J end lost 0 bases, and 11 bases lay between the germline ends. The germline gives CDR1 LGHDT, CDR2 YNNKEL (reference sequence). In DNA form, the CDR3 reads TGTGCCAGCAGCCCTCCAGGGACTAGCACAGATACGCAGTATTTT. Translation gives CASSPPGTSTDTQYF.

This clonotype showed up many times. The gene calls are TRBV6-6 and TRBJ2-3; 8 bases match TRBD2. This CDR3 spans 13 amino acids. Unmatched junction bases numbered 3, after V lost 10 bases and J lost 0 bases. CDR1 is MNHNY and CDR2 is SVGAGI in the germline V gene (reference sequence). The DNA for the CDR3 is TGTGCCACGGGCGGGAGGAGCACAGATACGCAGTATTTT. This sequence encodes CATGGRSTDTQYF.

This clonotype was picked up many times. V and J are TRBV5-1 and TRBJ2-2; D is perhaps TRBD1 or TRBD2 (5 bases each). V lost 4 bases, J lost 3 bases, and 13 bases lay in between. Germline-derived CDR1 and CDR2 are SGHRS and YFSETQ. The CDR3 has 15 amino acids. The CDR3 DNA follows: TGCGCCAGCAGCCGATCGGGGCAGGACACCGGGGAGCTGTTTTTT. This encodes CASSRSGQDTGELFF.

This clonotype was detected ten times or more. The chain couples TRBV7-3 to TRBJ1-1; possible D gene TRBD1, 5 bases. This CDR3 is built from 16 residues. Germline lookup yields CDR1 SGHTA and CDR2 FQGTGA. The V end lost 1 base, the J end lost 1 base, and 13 bases lay between the germline ends. As DNA, the CDR3 is TGTGCCAGCAGCTTAAGGGGGGTGGGCGGGAACACTGAAGCTTTCTTT. Encoded protein: CASSLRGVGGNTEAFF.

Note on this clonotype: One junction end does not reproduce the germline sequence, and a read error may be involved. The V and J genes are TRBV5-1 and TRBJ2-5, with D perhaps TRBD1 or TRBD2 (5 bases each). The CDR3 runs to 14 residues. Germline loops: CDR1 SGHRS, CDR2 YFSETQ. CDR3 protein: CASSAGTGQGTQYF. CDR3 nucleotide sequence: TGCGCCAGCAGCGCTGGGACGGGCCAAGGGACCCAGTACTTC. Based on the CDR3 plus reference TRBV5-1 and TRBJ2-5, the full variable domain is KAGVTQTPRYLIKTRGQQVTLSCSPISGHRSVSWYQQTPGQGLQFLFEYFSETQRNKGNFPGRFSGRQFSNSRSEMNVSTLELGDSALYLCASSAGTGQGTQYFGPGTRLLVL.

This clonotype was seen ten or more times. The chain couples TRBV12-3 or TRBV12-4 to TRBJ1-4; TRBD1 matches at 7 bases. V lost 6 bases and J lost 5; bases outside the gene matches: 9. There are 15 residues in the CDR3. The CDR3: CASSPGGTANEKLFF. The CDR3 DNA sequence: TGTGCCAGCAGCCCCGGGGGGACAGCAAATGAAAAACTGTTTTTT.

This clonotype has at least ten counts. The chain couples TRBV5-1 to TRBJ1-4, with 10 positions matching TRBD1. This CDR3 is 14 amino acids long. Germline V gene sequence: CDR1 SGHRS, CDR2 YFSETQ. Trimming cost V 6 bases and J 6 bases; bases outside gene matches: 5. CDR3 nucleotides: TGCGCCAGCAACTCTGGGACAGGGGATGAAAAACTGTTTTTT. This codes for CASNSGTGDEKLFF.

This clonotype came up many times. This CDR3 reads CATHPRGSNYGYTF. The CDR3 DNA reads TGTGCCACCCACCCTAGGGGGTCCAACTATGGCTACACCTTC. The J gene is TRBJ1-2, the V gene TRBV19, with a weak D call TRBD1 (6 bases). The CDR3 spans 14 residues. Per germline, CDR1 LNHDA and CDR2 SQIVND (reference sequence). Trimming removed 10 bases from V and 2 bases from J, with 17 bases in between.

This clonotype was picked up many times. The rearrangement joins TRBV5-1 to TRBJ2-7; D might be TRBD1 (6 bases). Germline V gene sequence: CDR1 SGHRS, CDR2 YFSETQ. This CDR3 region has 13 residues. The V end lost 4 bases, the J end lost 0 bases, and 8 bases lay between the germline ends. In DNA, the CDR3 is TGCGCCAGCAGCGGGGACACCTCCTACGAGCAGTACTTC. Translating gives CASSGDTSYEQYF.

This clonotype occurred many times. This sequence joins TRBV5-1 and TRBJ1-1; the D is unclear. The CDR3 is 12 amino acids. Trimming shortened V by 1 base and J by 3 bases, and 4 bases separated the two germline ends. The germline CDR1 and CDR2 sequences are SGHRS and YFSETQ. The CDR3 bases are TGCGCCAGCAGCTTGTTAGACACTGAAGCTTTCTTT. Translated: CASSLLDTEAFF.

In its sample, this clonotype was seen many times. The chain combines TRBV5-4 with TRBJ2-1; D gene ambiguous. Germline V gives CDR1 SGHNT, CDR2 YYREEE (reference sequence). The CDR3 runs 12 residues. Deletions cut 4 bases from V and 9 bases from J, with 11 bases between. CDR3 sequence: CASSPSPFEQFF. The CDR3 nucleotides read TGTGCCAGCAGCCCTTCCCCTTTTGAGCAGTTCTTC.

This clonotype was recorded many times. The chain joins TRBV6-5 to TRBJ1-5, with D perhaps TRBD1 (6 bases). The CDR3 extends over 16 amino acids. V was pared by 2 bases and J by 2 bases, with 13 bases between. Germline CDR1 is MNHEY and CDR2 is SVGAGI. This chain's CDR3 is CASSYPIAGGNQPQHF. The CDR3 region has the DNA TGTGCCAGCAGTTACCCAATAGCAGGGGGCAATCAGCCCCAGCATTTT.

This clonotype occurred a few times. The V and J genes are TRBV5-1 and TRBJ2-5; a possible D gene is TRBD2 (6 bases). Germline CDR1 and CDR2: SGHRS and YFSETQ. V gave up 4 bases and J gave up 3 bases, with 16 bases separating them. This CDR3 region has 15 residues. The CDR3 loop reads CASSPSGGGKETQYF. The DNA of the CDR3 is TGCGCCAGCAGCCCCTCCGGGGGAGGTAAAGAGACCCAGTACTTC.

This clonotype was seen only a few times. The chain has TRBV7-9 and TRBJ2-3, with D possibly being TRBD2 (6 bases). The CDR3 spans 14 residues. Germline V gives CDR1 SEHNR, CDR2 FQNEAQ (reference sequence). The V and J ends lost 4 bases and 6 bases respectively, with 14 bases between them. CDR3 nucleotides: TGTGCCAGCAGCTCCGGGACGGAGGGGGATACGCAGTATTTT. Protein: CASSSGTEGDTQYF.

This clonotype has at least ten counts. The chain employs TRBV3-1 and TRBJ1-1; D uncertain. The germline V and J ends were trimmed by 4 bases and 4 bases, with 10 bases remaining between them. The V gene's germline CDR1 is LGHDT and CDR2 YNNKEL (reference sequence). The CDR3 extends over 13 amino acids. CDR3 DNA sequence: TGTGCCAGCAGCCTAGGTTGGGTCACTGAAGCTTTCTTT. It codes for CASSLGWVTEAFF.

This clonotype was seen just once. This chain links TRBV7-7 with TRBJ2-1, with TRBD2 as a possible D gene (5 bases). The V and J ends lost 5 bases and 5 bases respectively, with 16 bases between them. The CDR3 is 15 residues long. Germline CDR1 reads SSHAT; CDR2 reads FNYEAQ (reference sequence). CDR3 nucleotides: TGTGCCAGCAGCCCCGTTGTCGGAGGAAACAATGAGCAGTTCTTC. Translated, it gives CASSPVVGGNNEQFF.

This clonotype was seen ten or more times. Written as DNA, the CDR3 is TGTGCCAGCAGCCCCCGGGACAGGGCACACGAGCAGTACTTC. Translation gives CASSPRDRAHEQYF. This chain links TRBV7-9 with TRBJ2-7, with 9 bases fitting TRBD1. CDR1 and CDR2 from the germline V gene are SEHNR and FQNEAQ (reference sequence). V gave up 5 bases and J gave up 5 bases; unmatched junction bases: 7. The CDR3 spans 14 residues.

Only one count was recorded for this clonotype. CDR3: CASSYLSPTGAGTEAFF. The CDR3 coding sequence is TGTGCCAGCAGTTACCTCAGCCCTACAGGGGCAGGCACTGAAGCTTTCTTT. The V call is TRBV6-5, the J call TRBJ1-1; 7 nucleotides agree with TRBD1. The V and J ends lost 2 bases and 4 bases, in that order; junction bases with no gene match: 13. The CDR3 contains 17 residues. CDR1 and CDR2 (germline): MNHEY, SVGAGI.

This clonotype occurred a few times. The chain employs TRBV19 and TRBJ2-3; D is perhaps TRBD1 or TRBD2 (6 bases each). CDR3 length equals 14 residues. V was clipped by 7 bases and J by 4 bases, with 15 bases between them. Germline-derived CDR1 and CDR2 are LNHDA and SQIVND (reference sequence). DNA of the CDR3: TGTGCCAGTAAACGGGGGTCAGGGGCAGATACGCAGTATTTT. This encodes CASKRGSGADTQYF.